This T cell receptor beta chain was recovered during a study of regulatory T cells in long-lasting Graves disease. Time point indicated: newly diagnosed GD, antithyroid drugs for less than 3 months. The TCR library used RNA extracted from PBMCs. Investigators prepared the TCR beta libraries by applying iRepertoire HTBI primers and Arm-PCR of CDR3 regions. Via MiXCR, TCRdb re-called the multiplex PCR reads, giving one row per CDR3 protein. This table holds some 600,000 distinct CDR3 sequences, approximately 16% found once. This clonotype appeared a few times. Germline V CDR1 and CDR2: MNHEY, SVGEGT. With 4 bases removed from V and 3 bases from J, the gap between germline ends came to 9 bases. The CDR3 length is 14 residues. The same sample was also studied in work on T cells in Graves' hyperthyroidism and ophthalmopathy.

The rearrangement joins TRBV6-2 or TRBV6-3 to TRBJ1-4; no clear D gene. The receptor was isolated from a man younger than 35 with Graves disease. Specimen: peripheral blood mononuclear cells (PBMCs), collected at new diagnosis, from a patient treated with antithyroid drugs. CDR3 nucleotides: TGTGCCAGCAGTTTAAAGGGCGCTAATGAAAAACTGTTTTTT. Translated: CASSLKGANEKLFF.